This T cell receptor (beta chain) was observed in a study of cytomegalovirus exposure and HLA in healthy donors. There were likely unrecorded immune exposures, though donors were nominally healthy when sampled. This CDR3 spans 14 amino acids. With 60 Vbeta and 13 Jbeta primers, the PCR was carried out. The table came from immunoSEQ multiplex PCR; TCRdb's copy has only in-frame clones and leaves some out. The sample lists some 220,000 clones, about 85% occurring once. The count of this clone is one. This sequence originates from a girl between 2 and 10 years old in good health and CMV-seronegative. Material for sequencing was PBMCs. V gene TRBV23-1 combines with J gene TRBJ2-5; a possible D gene is TRBD1 (5 bases). The J call may be mistaken, given a closer DNA end match to TRBJ2-7. TRBV23-1 carries the ORF label, with uncertain function. CDR3 in amino acids: CASSRGPDTYEQYF. The DNA for the CDR3 is TGCGCCAGCAGTCGAGGCCCGGACACCTACGAGCAGTACTTC.